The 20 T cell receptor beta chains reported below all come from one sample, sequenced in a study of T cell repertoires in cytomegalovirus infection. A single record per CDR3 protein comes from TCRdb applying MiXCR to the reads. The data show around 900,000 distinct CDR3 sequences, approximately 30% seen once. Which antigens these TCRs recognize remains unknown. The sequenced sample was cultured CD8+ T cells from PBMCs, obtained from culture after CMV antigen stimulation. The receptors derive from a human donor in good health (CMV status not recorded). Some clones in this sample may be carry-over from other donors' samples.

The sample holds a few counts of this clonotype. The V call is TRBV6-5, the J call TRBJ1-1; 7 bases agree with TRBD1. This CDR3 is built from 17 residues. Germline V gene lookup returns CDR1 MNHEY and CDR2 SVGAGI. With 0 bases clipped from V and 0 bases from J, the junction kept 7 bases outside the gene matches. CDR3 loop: CASSYSGDSNMNTEAFF. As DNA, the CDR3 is TGTGCCAGCAGTTACTCAGGGGACAGCAATATGAACACTGAAGCTTTCTTT.

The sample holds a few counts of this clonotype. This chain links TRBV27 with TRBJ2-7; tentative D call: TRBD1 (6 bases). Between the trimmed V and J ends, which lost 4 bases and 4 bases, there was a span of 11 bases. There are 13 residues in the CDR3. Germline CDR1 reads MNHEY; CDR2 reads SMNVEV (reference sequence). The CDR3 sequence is CASSSGQRYEQYF. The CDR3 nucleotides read TGTGCCAGCAGTTCGGGACAAAGGTACGAGCAGTACTTC.

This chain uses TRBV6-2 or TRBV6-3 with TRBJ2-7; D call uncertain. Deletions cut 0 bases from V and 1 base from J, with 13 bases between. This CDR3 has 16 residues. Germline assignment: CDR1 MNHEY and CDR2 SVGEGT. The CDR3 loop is CASSYSIWSLSYEQYF. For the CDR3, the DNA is TGTGCCAGCAGTTACTCGATTTGGTCTCTGTCCTACGAGCAGTACTTC.

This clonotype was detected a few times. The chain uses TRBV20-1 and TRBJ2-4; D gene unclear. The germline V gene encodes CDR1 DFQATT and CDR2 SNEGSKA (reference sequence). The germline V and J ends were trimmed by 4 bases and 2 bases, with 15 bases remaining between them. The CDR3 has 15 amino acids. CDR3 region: CSATRPIVTKNIQYF. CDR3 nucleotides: TGCAGTGCTACTAGACCCATCGTGACCAAAAACATTCAGTACTTC.

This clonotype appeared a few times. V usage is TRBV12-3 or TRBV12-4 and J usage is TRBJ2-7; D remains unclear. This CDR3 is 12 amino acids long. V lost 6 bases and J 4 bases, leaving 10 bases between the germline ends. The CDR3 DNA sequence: TGTGCCAGCAGCCGGACCGTTTACGAGCAGTACTTC. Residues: CASSRTVYEQYF.

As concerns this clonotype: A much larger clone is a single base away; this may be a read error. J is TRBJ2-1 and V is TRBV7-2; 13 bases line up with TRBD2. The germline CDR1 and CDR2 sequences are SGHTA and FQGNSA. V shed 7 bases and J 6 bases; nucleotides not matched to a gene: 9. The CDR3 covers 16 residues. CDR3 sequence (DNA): TGTGCCAGCAACGAATTGACTAGCGGGGGGTTCAATGAGCAGTTCTTC. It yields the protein CASNELTSGGFNEQFF.

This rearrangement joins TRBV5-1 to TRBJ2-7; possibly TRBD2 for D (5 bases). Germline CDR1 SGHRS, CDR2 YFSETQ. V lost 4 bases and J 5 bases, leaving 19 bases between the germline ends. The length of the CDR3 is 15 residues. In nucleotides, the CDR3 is TGCGCCAGCAGCCCTCGGACTCGAGGAATCGACGAGCAGTACTTC. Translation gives CASSPRTRGIDEQYF.

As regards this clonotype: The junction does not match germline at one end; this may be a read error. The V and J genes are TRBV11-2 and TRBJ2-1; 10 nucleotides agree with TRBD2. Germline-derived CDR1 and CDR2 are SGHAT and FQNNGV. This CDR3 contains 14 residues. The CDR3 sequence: CVSSSAGGRYEQFF. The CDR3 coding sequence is TGTGTCAGCAGCTCAGCGGGGGGGCGCTATGAGCAGTTCTTC.

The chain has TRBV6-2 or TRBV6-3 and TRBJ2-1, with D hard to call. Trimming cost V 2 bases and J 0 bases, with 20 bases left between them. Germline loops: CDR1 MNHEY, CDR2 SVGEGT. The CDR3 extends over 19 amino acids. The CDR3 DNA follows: TGTGCCAGCAGTTACGACCCTGCAGGCAGGATGCGCTCCTACAATGAGCAGTTCTTC. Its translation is CASSYDPAGRMRSYNEQFF.

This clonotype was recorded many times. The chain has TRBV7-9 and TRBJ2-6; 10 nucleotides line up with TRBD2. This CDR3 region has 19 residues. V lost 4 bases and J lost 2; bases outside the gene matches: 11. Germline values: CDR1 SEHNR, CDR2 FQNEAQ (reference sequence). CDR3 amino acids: CASSSLGTSGDTGANVLTF. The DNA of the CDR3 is TGTGCCAGCAGCTCCCTAGGCACTAGCGGGGACACTGGGGCCAACGTCCTGACTTTC.

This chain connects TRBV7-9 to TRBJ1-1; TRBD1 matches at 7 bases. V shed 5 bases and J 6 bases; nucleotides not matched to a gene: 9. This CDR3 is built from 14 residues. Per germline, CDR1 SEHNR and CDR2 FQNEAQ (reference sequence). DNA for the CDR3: TGTGCCAGCAGCATGGAACCACAGGGGTCTGAAGCTTTCTTT. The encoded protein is CASSMEPQGSEAFF. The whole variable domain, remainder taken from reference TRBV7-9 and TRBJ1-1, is DTGVSQNPRHKITKRGQNVTFRCDPISEHNRLYWYRQTLGQGPEFLTYFQNEAQLEKSRLLSDRFSAERPKGSFSTLEIQRTEQGDSAMYLCASSMEPQGSEAFFGQGTRLTVV.

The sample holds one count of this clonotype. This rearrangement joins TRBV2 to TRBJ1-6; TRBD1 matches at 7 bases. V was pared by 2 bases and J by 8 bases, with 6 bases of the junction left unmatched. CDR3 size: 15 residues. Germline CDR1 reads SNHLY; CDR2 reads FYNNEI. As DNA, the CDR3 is TGTGCCAGCAGTGAAAATTACAGGGGCGATTCACCCCTCCACTTT. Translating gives CASSENYRGDSPLHF.

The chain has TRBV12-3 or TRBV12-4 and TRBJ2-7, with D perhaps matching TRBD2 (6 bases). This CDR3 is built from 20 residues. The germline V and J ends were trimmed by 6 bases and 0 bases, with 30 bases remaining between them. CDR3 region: CASRSSSLGRGDGSSYEQYF. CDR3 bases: TGTGCCAGCAGGTCCTCGTCATTAGGGCGCGGGGACGGAAGCTCCTACGAGCAGTACTTC.

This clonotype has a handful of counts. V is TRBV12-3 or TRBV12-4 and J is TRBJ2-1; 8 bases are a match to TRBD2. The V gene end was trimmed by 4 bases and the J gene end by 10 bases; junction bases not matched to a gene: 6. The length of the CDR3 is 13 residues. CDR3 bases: TGTGCCAGCAGTTCTAGTAGCGGGGACGAGCAGTTCTTC. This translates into CASSSSSGDEQFF.

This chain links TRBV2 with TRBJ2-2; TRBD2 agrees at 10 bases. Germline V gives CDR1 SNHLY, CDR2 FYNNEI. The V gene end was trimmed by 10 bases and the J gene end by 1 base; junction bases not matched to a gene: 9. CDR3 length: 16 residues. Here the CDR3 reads CANNNGLAVNTGELFF. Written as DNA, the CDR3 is TGTGCCAACAACAACGGACTAGCGGTGAACACCGGGGAGCTGTTTTTT.

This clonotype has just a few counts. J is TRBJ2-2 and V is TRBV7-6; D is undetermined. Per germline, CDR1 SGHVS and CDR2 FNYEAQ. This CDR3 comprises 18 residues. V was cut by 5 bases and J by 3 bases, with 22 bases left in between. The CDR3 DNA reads TGTGCCAGCAGCCACCCAGTGGGCCCCGATTTTTACACCGGGGAGCTGTTTTTT. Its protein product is CASSHPVGPDFYTGELFF.

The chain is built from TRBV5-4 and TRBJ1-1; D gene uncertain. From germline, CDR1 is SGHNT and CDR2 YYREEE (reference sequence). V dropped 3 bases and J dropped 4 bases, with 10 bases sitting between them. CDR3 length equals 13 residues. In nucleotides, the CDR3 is TGTGCCAGCAGCTCGGGGAGTACCACTGAAGCTTTCTTT. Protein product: CASSSGSTTEAFF.

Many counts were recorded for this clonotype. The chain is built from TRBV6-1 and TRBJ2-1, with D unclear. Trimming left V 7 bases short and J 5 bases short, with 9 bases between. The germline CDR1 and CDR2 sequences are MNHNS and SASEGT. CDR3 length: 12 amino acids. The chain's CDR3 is CASTESHNEQFF. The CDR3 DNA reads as TGTGCCAGCACCGAATCCCACAATGAGCAGTTCTTC.

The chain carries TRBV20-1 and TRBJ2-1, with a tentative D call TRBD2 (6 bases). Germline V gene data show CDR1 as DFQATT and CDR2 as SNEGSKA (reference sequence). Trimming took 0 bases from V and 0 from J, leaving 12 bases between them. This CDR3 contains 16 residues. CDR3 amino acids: CSARDFGGSSYNEQFF. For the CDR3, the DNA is TGCAGTGCTAGAGATTTTGGGGGGAGCTCCTACAATGAGCAGTTCTTC.

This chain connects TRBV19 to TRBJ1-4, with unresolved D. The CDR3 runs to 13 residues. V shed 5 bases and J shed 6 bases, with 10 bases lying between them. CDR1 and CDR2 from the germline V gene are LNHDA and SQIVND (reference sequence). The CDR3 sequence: CASSPPFYEKLFF. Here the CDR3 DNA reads TGTGCCAGTAGTCCTCCATTCTATGAAAAACTGTTTTTT.